Listed below are T cell receptor beta chains from one sample, sequenced in a study of cytomegalovirus exposure and HLA in healthy donors. Measured with immunoSEQ multiplex PCR; TCRdb has only the in-frame clones, and not every one. The sample consists of over 150,000 clones, almost 85% of them appearing once. Input material: PBMCs. These receptors originate from a boy between 2 and 10 years old in good health and CMV-seronegative. The CDR3 runs from the conserved cysteine through the conserved F or W. A D gene is named only where the DNA matches it firmly. Some rows mark clone size as missing; the rest say once, few, many or name a class of expanded clone.

d_gene: TRBD1
v_gene: TRBV29-1
j_gene: TRBJ2-5
abundance: NA
CDR3nt: TGCAGCGCCCCGCCCGGGACAGGGCGAGAGACCCAGTACTTC
CDR3aa: CSAPPGTGRETQYF

d_gene: TRBD1
v_gene: TRBV2
j_gene: TRBJ1-5
abundance: once
CDR3nt: TGTGCCAGCAGGGGGACAGGGATCGGCAATCAGCCCCAGCATTTT
CDR3aa: CASRGTGIGNQPQHF

d_gene: TRBD2
v_gene: TRBV10-1
j_gene: TRBJ2-7
abundance: NA
CDR3nt: TGCGCCAGCAGGTTGGGACTAGCCTACGAGCAGTACTTC
CDR3aa: CASRLGLAYEQYF

d_gene: NA
v_gene: TRBV5-4
j_gene: TRBJ2-2
abundance: NA
CDR3nt: TGTGCCAGCAGCCCCCGGACAGAGAACACCGGGGAGCTGTTTTTT
CDR3aa: CASSPRTENTGELFF

d_gene: NA
v_gene: TRBV6-5
j_gene: TRBJ2-7
abundance: NA
CDR3nt: TGTGCCAGCAGCCGTGGACAGATTACCTACGAGCAGTACTTC
CDR3aa: CASSRGQITYEQYF

d_gene: TRBD2
v_gene: TRBV19
j_gene: TRBJ2-1
abundance: NA
CDR3nt: TGTGCCAGTAGTATTTGGGCTAGCGGCCCCGAGCAGTTCTTC
CDR3aa: CASSIWASGPEQFF

d_gene: TRBD1
v_gene: TRBV7-9
j_gene: TRBJ2-3
abundance: few
CDR3nt: TGTGCCAGCAGCCCCGAGAGACAGGGGAACACAGATACGCAGTATTTT
CDR3aa: CASSPERQGNTDTQYF

d_gene: TRBD2
v_gene: TRBV7-6
j_gene: TRBJ2-1
abundance: NA
CDR3nt: TGTGCCAGCAGCTCCTACGCGGGGGAGGGCTCCTACAATGAGCAGTTCTTC
CDR3aa: CASSSYAGEGSYNEQFF

d_gene: TRBD1
v_gene: TRBV9
j_gene: TRBJ1-1
abundance: NA
CDR3nt: TGTGCCAGCAGTCCTCAGGGGGCTACACTCACTGAAGCTTTCTTT
CDR3aa: CASSPQGATLTEAFF

d_gene: NA
v_gene: TRBV7-2
j_gene: TRBJ1-5
abundance: few
CDR3nt: TGTGCCAGCAGCTTTCGGGTCGGCCAGCCCCAGCATTTT
CDR3aa: CASSFRVGQPQHF

d_gene: NA
v_gene: TRBV6-6
j_gene: TRBJ1-5
abundance: NA
CDR3nt: TGTGCCAGCAGTTACTCGAGGGCAGTTAATCAGCCCCAGCATTTT
CDR3aa: CASSYSRAVNQPQHF

d_gene: NA
v_gene: TRBV28
j_gene: TRBJ1-1
abundance: NA
CDR3nt: TGTGCCAGCAGTTTAATCTCTGGGGAGGGCATGAACACTGAAGCTTTCTTT
CDR3aa: CASSLISGEGMNTEAFF

d_gene: NA
v_gene: TRBV7-5
j_gene: TRBJ2-5
abundance: NA
CDR3nt: TGTGTCAGAAGCTTACCGGACAGTAAGTACCAAGAGACCCAGTACTTC
CDR3aa: CVRSLPDSKYQETQYF

d_gene: TRBD1
v_gene: TRBV27
j_gene: TRBJ2-3
abundance: NA
CDR3nt: TGTGCCAGCAGTTTCTACAGGGGGCTTGGCACAGATACGCAGTATTTT
CDR3aa: CASSFYRGLGTDTQYF

d_gene: NA
v_gene: TRBV7-9
j_gene: TRBJ2-1
abundance: NA
CDR3nt: TGTGCCAGCAGCTTAGGCCTAGCCTACAATGAGCAGTTCTTC
CDR3aa: CASSLGLAYNEQFF

d_gene: NA
v_gene: TRBV19
j_gene: TRBJ2-2
abundance: NA
CDR3nt: TGTGCCAGTAGTATACAGACAAACACCGGGGAGCTGTTTTTT
CDR3aa: CASSIQTNTGELFF

d_gene: NA
v_gene: TRBV5-1
j_gene: TRBJ1-3
abundance: NA
CDR3nt: TGCGCCAGCAGCTTGGGTGGAACAGGGCTCCTCGCTGGAAACACCATATATTTT
CDR3aa: CASSLGGTGLLAGNTIYF

d_gene: NA
v_gene: TRBV5-1
j_gene: TRBJ2-7
abundance: NA
CDR3nt: TGCGCCAGCACAACGGGAGTGAGCCACGAGCAGTACTTC
CDR3aa: CASTTGVSHEQYF

d_gene: NA
v_gene: TRBV29-1
j_gene: TRBJ2-1
abundance: few
CDR3nt: TGCAGCGTTGATGCGGGAAATGAGCAGTTCTTC
CDR3aa: CSVDAGNEQFF

d_gene: NA
v_gene: TRBV30
j_gene: TRBJ2-1
abundance: NA
CDR3nt: TGTGCTGTGTCCTTCTACAATGAGCAGTTCTTC
CDR3aa: CAVSFYNEQFF

d_gene: TRBD1
v_gene: TRBV4-1
j_gene: TRBJ1-5
abundance: once
CDR3nt: TGCGCCAGCAGCCAAGAAGGGGGCGGGAACAATCAGCCCCAGCATTTT
CDR3aa: CASSQEGGGNNQPQHF

d_gene: TRBD1
v_gene: TRBV19
j_gene: TRBJ1-5
abundance: NA
CDR3nt: TGTGCCAGTAGTCCCGGGACAGGGGGTAATCAGCCCCAGCATTTT
CDR3aa: CASSPGTGGNQPQHF

d_gene: TRBD1
v_gene: TRBV15
j_gene: TRBJ2-1
abundance: few
CDR3nt: TGTGCCACCAGCAGTGCCCCGGGACAGTTGTTCTTC
CDR3aa: CATSSAPGQLFF

d_gene: TRBD1
v_gene: TRBV28
j_gene: TRBJ2-6
abundance: few
CDR3nt: TGTGCCAGCAGATATACCGGGACAGAAGAAAGCTCTGGGGCCAACGTCCTGACTTTC
CDR3aa: CASRYTGTEESSGANVLTF

d_gene: NA
v_gene: TRBV6-5
j_gene: TRBJ1-2
abundance: few
CDR3nt: TGTGCCAGCAGAGTTACGAGACAAACCTATGGCTACACCTTC
CDR3aa: CASRVTRQTYGYTF

d_gene: TRBD2
v_gene: TRBV6-1
j_gene: TRBJ2-5
abundance: once
CDR3nt: TGTGCCAGCAGTGAGTTCATGGCGGGAGTTACGGAGACCCAGTACTTC
CDR3aa: CASSEFMAGVTETQYF

d_gene: NA
v_gene: TRBV25-1
j_gene: TRBJ2-5
abundance: NA
CDR3nt: TGTGCCAGCAGTCCGCGACTAGATAAAGAGACCCAGTACTTC
CDR3aa: CASSPRLDKETQYF

d_gene: TRBD2
v_gene: TRBV7-3
j_gene: TRBJ2-7
abundance: NA
CDR3nt: TGTGCCAGCAGCTACGGACTAGCGGGGATCTACGAGCAGTACTTC
CDR3aa: CASSYGLAGIYEQYF

d_gene: NA
v_gene: TRBV25-1
j_gene: TRBJ1-2
abundance: NA
CDR3nt: TGTGCCAGCAGTGAATATTCCTCTGCGGGTTACCGCTACACCTTC
CDR3aa: CASSEYSSAGYRYTF

d_gene: TRBD1
v_gene: TRBV19
j_gene: TRBJ2-4
abundance: NA
CDR3nt: TGTGCCAGTAGTATCCGGGACAGGCCGAACATTCAGTACTTC
CDR3aa: CASSIRDRPNIQYF

d_gene: NA
v_gene: TRBV6-5
j_gene: TRBJ2-7
abundance: NA
CDR3nt: TGTGCCAGCAGCCTCCATGAGTCCTACGAGCAGTACTTC
CDR3aa: CASSLHESYEQYF

d_gene: TRBD2
v_gene: TRBV30
j_gene: TRBJ2-3
abundance: NA
CDR3nt: TGTGCCTGGTTGACTAGCGAAACTGGAGATACGCAGTATTTT
CDR3aa: CAWLTSETGDTQYF

d_gene: TRBD1
v_gene: TRBV5-1
j_gene: TRBJ2-1
abundance: NA
CDR3nt: TGCGCCAGCAGCTTACAACCAGGGGGCGCCTACAATGAGCAGTTCTTC
CDR3aa: CASSLQPGGAYNEQFF

d_gene: NA
v_gene: TRBV28
j_gene: TRBJ2-7
abundance: NA
CDR3nt: TGTGCCAGCAGTTTTTCCCGAAGACTCTCCTACGAGCAGTACTTC
CDR3aa: CASSFSRRLSYEQYF

d_gene: TRBD1
v_gene: TRBV7-8
j_gene: TRBJ2-4
abundance: NA
CDR3nt: TGTGCCAGCAGCTTAACAGGGGGCCAAAACATTCAGTACTTC
CDR3aa: CASSLTGGQNIQYF

d_gene: NA
v_gene: TRBV27
j_gene: TRBJ1-1
abundance: NA
CDR3nt: TGTGCCAGCAGTTTATCTCGAGTGTACACTGAAGCTTTCTTT
CDR3aa: CASSLSRVYTEAFF

d_gene: NA
v_gene: TRBV4-1
j_gene: TRBJ1-1
abundance: few
CDR3nt: TGCGCCAGCAGGGAAGCCTCGGGGTCTGACACTGAAGCTTTCTTT
CDR3aa: CASREASGSDTEAFF

d_gene: NA
v_gene: TRBV5-5
j_gene: TRBJ2-5
abundance: NA
CDR3nt: TGTGCCAGCTTCCGAGCGGAGATCCAAGAGACCCAGTACTTC
CDR3aa: CASFRAEIQETQYF

d_gene: NA
v_gene: TRBV19
j_gene: TRBJ2-3
abundance: NA
CDR3nt: TGTGCCAGTCAACCCACTAGCACAGATACGCAGTATTTT
CDR3aa: CASQPTSTDTQYF

d_gene: NA
v_gene: TRBV6-4
j_gene: TRBJ2-2
abundance: NA
CDR3nt: TGTGCCAGCAGTTGGCGGGCCACCGGGGAGCTGTTTTTT
CDR3aa: CASSWRATGELFF

d_gene: TRBD1
v_gene: TRBV19
j_gene: TRBJ2-3
abundance: NA
CDR3nt: TGTGCCAGTAGTGATACAGGGGTGGGAGATACGCAGTATTTT
CDR3aa: CASSDTGVGDTQYF

d_gene: NA
v_gene: TRBV15
j_gene: TRBJ2-2
abundance: NA
CDR3nt: TGTGCCACCAGCAGAGATAGTTTTGGGCACACCGGGGAGCTGTTTTTT
CDR3aa: CATSRDSFGHTGELFF

d_gene: NA
v_gene: TRBV14
j_gene: TRBJ2-1
abundance: NA
CDR3nt: TGTGCCAGCAGCCACAACCCCGGGGCACTAGCTGGTGGTGAGCAGTTCTTC
CDR3aa: CASSHNPGALAGGEQFF